This T cell receptor (beta chain) came from a study of blood T cell repertoires in COVID-19. The repertoire was sequenced with immunoSEQ multiplex PCR; TCRdb's copy has only in-frame clones and lacks some. The sample has 250,000 to 350,000 clones, around 87% seen once. Germline assignment: CDR1 GTSNPN and CDR2 SVGIG (reference sequence). Losses at the gene ends were 4 bases for V and 2 bases for J; bases not matched to a gene: 5. This CDR3 contains 15 residues. The sequencing sample was made of peripheral blood. This sequence joins TRBV30 and TRBJ1-6; 7 positions match TRBD1. The source is a woman aged 45-65 years who had recovered from COVID-19. CDR3 DNA: TGTGCCTGGACAACAGGGGAACCCTATAATTCACCCCTCCACTTT. This translates into CAWTTGEPYNSPLHF.